The clone carrying this T cell receptor (beta chain) was observed a few times. This specimen belongs to a study of CD8+CD57+ T cells in acquired aplastic anemia. Turning to the study itself: There were approximately 9.9 million reads, on average, for CD4+ cells from healthy donors.

Using genomic DNA as the template, TCR beta VDJ and CDR3 profiling was carried out. TCRdb redid the calling of the reads with MiXCR, one entry per CDR3 protein. The sample gives about 130,000 distinct CDR3 sequences, around 50% of which show up once; about 2.5% is in the top ten. Material: sorted CD4+, CD8+, or CD8+CD57+ T cells (not recorded which) from PBMCs. The TCR was taken from a human donor in good health, serving as a control.

CDR3 nucleotides: TGCAGCCTAAGGACAGGGGTTGGGAACGAGCAGTACTTC. Translated, it gives CSLRTGVGNEQYF. The chain uses TRBV29-1 and TRBJ2-7; TRBD1 matches 9 bases. V shed 8 bases and J 5 bases; nucleotides not matched to a gene: 10. The germline V gene has CDR1 SQVTM and CDR2 ANQGSEA. The length of the CDR3 is 13 residues.